This entry lists 27 T cell receptor beta chains sequenced from one sample in a study of T cells in Graves' hyperthyroidism and ophthalmopathy. It was RNA transcripts that yielded the amplified TCR beta CDR3 regions. In the first-round RT-PCR of the TCR CDR3, the HTBI primer set was used. One entry per CDR3 protein results from TCRdb running MiXCR on the multiplex PCR reads. The sample lists about 500,000 distinct CDR3 sequences, approximately 17% occurring once. The sequenced sample consisted of blood. These receptors all come from a woman younger than 30 with Graves' ophthalmopathy.

The V and J genes are TRBV15 and TRBJ1-2; D is perhaps TRBD1 (6 bases). V was pared by 2 bases and J by 3 bases, with 16 bases between. This CDR3 has 16 residues. Germline CDR1 and CDR2: LNHNV and YYDKDF (reference sequence). The CDR3 DNA reads TGTGCCACCAGCAGATCGGGGTACTACAGGGACTATGGCTACACCTTC. It translates to CATSRSGYYRDYGYTF.

The V call is TRBV13, the J call TRBJ1-3; D unclear. Germline CDR1 is PRHDT and CDR2 is FYEKMQ (reference sequence). Between the trimmed V and J ends, which lost 0 bases and 0 bases, there was a span of 9 bases. The CDR3 has 16 residues. The CDR3 protein is CASSLGQMLSGNTIYF. CDR3 DNA: TGTGCCAGCAGCTTAGGACAGATGCTCTCTGGAAACACCATATATTTT.

This clonotype was detected ten times or more. V gene TRBV28 combines with J gene TRBJ2-7; TRBD2 is a possible D gene (5 bases). This CDR3 has 15 residues. Germline V gene sequence: CDR1 MDHEN, CDR2 SYDVKM. The V end was cut by 1 base, the J end by 4 bases, with 14 bases between. CDR3 sequence reads: CASSLSPRGVYEQYF. Here the CDR3 DNA reads TGTGCCAGCAGTTTATCCCCACGGGGAGTGTACGAGCAGTACTTC.

Remarks on this clonotype: A much larger clonotype is one base distant, so this may be a read error. The rearrangement joins TRBV28 to TRBJ2-7, with D unclear. The J call may be faulty, since TRBJ2-1 better matches the DNA end. From germline, CDR1 is MDHEN and CDR2 SYDVKM. The CDR3 is made up of 15 amino acids. The CDR3 sequence: CASRYDRAQRDEQFF. In nucleotides, the CDR3 is TGTGCCAGCCGATACGACCGGGCCCAGCGAGACGAGCAGTTCTTC.

This clonotype appeared many times. The V call is TRBV20-1, the J call TRBJ2-1; 11 bases fit TRBD2. The CDR3 has 14 amino acids. Germline V gene lookup returns CDR1 DFQATT and CDR2 SNEGSKA (reference sequence). This chain's CDR3 is CRAIAGGRYNEQFF. In nucleotides, the CDR3 is TGCAGGGCCATAGCGGGGGGGCGTTACAATGAGCAGTTCTTC.

Concerning this clonotype: This may stem from a read error, because a much larger clone lies one nucleotide away. The rearrangement joins TRBV5-1 to TRBJ2-5, with TRBD2 matching over 7 bases. There are 15 residues in the CDR3. Germline CDR1 and CDR2: SGHRS and YFSETQ. CDR3: CANSWGGLGQETQYF. The CDR3, as DNA: TGCGCCAACAGCTGGGGAGGACTAGGGCAAGAGACCCAGTACTTC.

This clonotype was seen a handful of times. The chain couples TRBV12-3 or TRBV12-4 to TRBJ1-6; unclear D gene. This CDR3 is 9 amino acids long. V was shortened by 8 bases and J by 10 bases, with 3 bases between the two germline ends. The CDR3: CASGSPLHF. CDR3 sequence (DNA): TGTGCCAGCGGGTCACCCCTCCACTTT.

V and J are TRBV10-3 and TRBJ1-5; 9 bases map to TRBD1. The junction had 2 bases not matched to a gene; V was cut back by 3 bases and J by 2 bases. Germline CDR1 and CDR2: ENHRY and SYGVKD. This CDR3 is built from 15 residues. In DNA, the CDR3 is TGTGCCATCAGTGACAGGACAGGGGGCAATCAGCCCCAGCATTTT. It encodes CAISDRTGGNQPQHF.

The genes are TRBV2 and TRBJ2-5, with unresolved D. Trimming stripped 4 bases from V and 3 bases from J, with 9 bases between. The CDR3 spans 13 residues. CDR1 is SNHLY, CDR2 FYNNEI, per germline. In DNA, the CDR3 is TGTGCCAGCAGTGGGAATAGGAAAGAGACCCAGTACTTC. It yields the protein CASSGNRKETQYF.

This chain uses TRBV27 with TRBJ2-1; 9 nucleotides line up with TRBD2. Looked up from germline, CDR1 is MNHEY and CDR2 is SMNVEV (reference sequence). V was clipped by 0 bases and J by 10 bases; unmatched bases: 4. This CDR3 is 14 amino acids long. The CDR3 region is CASSLSPSGKEQFF. The CDR3 DNA follows: TGTGCCAGCAGTTTATCCCCTAGCGGGAAGGAGCAGTTCTTC.

This clonotype occurred a few times. The rearrangement joins TRBV19 to TRBJ1-1, with D tentatively TRBD1 (5 bases). The CDR3 contains 14 residues. CDR1 and CDR2 (germline): LNHDA, SQIVND (reference sequence). Trimming cost V 7 bases and J 4 bases, with 16 bases left between them. CDR3 nucleotide sequence: TGTGCCAGTACGGCCCGGAGGAGGGGCACTGAAGCTTTCTTT. Its translation: CASTARRRGTEAFF. The whole variable domain, filled in from reference TRBV19 and TRBJ1-1, reads DGGITQSPKYLFRKEGQNVTLSCEQNLNHDAMYWYRQDPGQGLRLIYYSQIVNDFQKGDIAEGYSVSREKKESFPLTVTSAQKNPTAFYLCASTARRRGTEAFFGQGTRLTVV.

This clonotype has a handful of counts. V is TRBV6-1 and J is TRBJ2-3; 8 bases fit TRBD2. The germline gives CDR1 MNHNS, CDR2 SASEGT. V dropped 5 bases and J dropped 5; count of bases not matched to a gene: 6. This CDR3 region has 14 residues. CDR3 DNA: TGTGCCAGCAGTTCAGCGGGAGCAATAGATACGCAGTATTTT. It encodes CASSSAGAIDTQYF.

This clonotype was observed at least ten times. This chain links TRBV12-3 or TRBV12-4 with TRBJ2-1; D unresolved. V was pared by 1 base and J by 0 bases, with 16 bases between. The length of the CDR3 is 18 residues. CDR3 bases: TGTGCCAGCAGTTTAGATCTTTTGTGGTCGAGCTCCTACAATGAGCAGTTCTTC. Translated: CASSLDLLWSSSYNEQFF.

V gene TRBV25-1 combines with J gene TRBJ1-6; TRBD1 might be the D (5 bases). Germline assignment: CDR1 MGHDK and CDR2 SYGVNS. This CDR3 contains 14 residues. V lost 5 bases to trimming and J lost 9 bases, with 14 bases between them. The CDR3 region is CASSPGRDSSPLHF. As DNA, the CDR3 is TGTGCCAGCAGTCCAGGCAGGGATAGTTCACCCCTCCACTTT.

The table lists this clonotype with many counts. The rearrangement links TRBV6-6 to TRBJ1-1; D is ambiguous. Germline V CDR1 and CDR2: MNHNY, SVGAGI (reference sequence). This CDR3 region has 14 residues. With 3 bases removed from V and 0 bases from J, the gap between germline ends came to 8 bases. The CDR3 DNA follows: TGTGCCAGCAGTTATCGCAGTCTGAACACTGAAGCTTTCTTT. Amino acids: CASSYRSLNTEAFF.

This clonotype has only a few counts. This chain connects TRBV20-1 to TRBJ1-3; TRBD1 matches 7 bases. The CDR3 length is 17 residues. In germline, CDR1 is DFQATT, CDR2 SNEGSKA (reference sequence). With V trimmed by 0 bases and J by 2 bases, 10 bases remained unmatched. CDR3 sequence (DNA): TGCAGTGCTAGAGATATTAACAGGGGAAGTCCTGGAAACACCATATATTTT. Translation: CSARDINRGSPGNTIYF.

This clonotype was seen repeatedly, ten times or more. The V call is TRBV7-9, the J call TRBJ2-7, with 7 nucleotides matching TRBD2. The CDR3 length is 12 residues. After removal of 6 bases from V and 6 bases from J, the junction contained 5 bases not matched to a gene. The V gene's germline CDR1 is SEHNR and CDR2 FQNEAQ (reference sequence). The CDR3 DNA is TGTGCCAGCAGTTCAAGGGAGGGCGAGCAGTACTTC. Encoded protein: CASSSREGEQYF.

The V call is TRBV7-9, the J call TRBJ1-4, with TRBD1 matching 9 bases. The CDR3 has 15 residues. Germline CDR1 reads SEHNR; CDR2 reads FQNEAQ (reference sequence). V lost 9 bases, J lost 2 bases, and 7 bases stayed unmatched. CDR3 DNA: TGTGCCAGTTCGACAGGGGGTGTCACTAATGAAAAACTGTTTTTT. It specifies CASSTGGVTNEKLFF.

This clonotype was found a few times. Just one base apart from a much larger clone, this may be a read error. The rearrangement uses TRBV11-3 and TRBJ2-1; 15 bases fit TRBD2. The CDR3 runs 15 residues. The germline gives CDR1 SGHNT, CDR2 YENEEA. In DNA form, the CDR3 reads TGTGCCGGCAGCTCCCGGACTAGCGGGGGGGATGAGCAGTTCTTC. Protein: CAGSSRTSGGDEQFF.

In its sample, this clonotype was seen many times. The chain employs TRBV27 and TRBJ2-7, with 11 bases matching TRBD2. Trimming at V came to 3 bases and at J to 3 bases, leaving 4 bases not matched to a gene. Germline V gene lookup returns CDR1 MNHEY and CDR2 SMNVEV (reference sequence). The CDR3 is 15 residues long. DNA for the CDR3: TGTGCCAGCAGTTTTACGACTAGCGGGAACTACGAGCAGTACTTC. Its protein product is CASSFTTSGNYEQYF.

This clonotype was seen repeatedly, ten times or more. This sequence joins TRBV13 and TRBJ2-1, with D unclear. Trimming pared 5 bases from V and 2 bases from J, leaving 16 bases between. Germline V gene lookup returns CDR1 PRHDT and CDR2 FYEKMQ (reference sequence). The CDR3 length is 16 residues. CDR3 nucleotides: TGTGCCAGCAGCCCTCTAGGGTCCCACCCCTACAATGAGCAGTTCTTC. Encoded protein: CASSPLGSHPYNEQFF.

This chain links TRBV27 with TRBJ2-7; maybe TRBD1 (5 bases). The germline gives CDR1 MNHEY, CDR2 SMNVEV (reference sequence). V gave up 8 bases and J gave up 2 bases, with 13 bases separating them. The CDR3 contains 13 residues. CDR3 DNA: TGTGCCAGCGGGGCTGGGCCAACCTACGAGCAGTACTTC. It translates to CASGAGPTYEQYF.

This clonotype was seen more than once but under ten times. The chain uses TRBV10-3 and TRBJ2-1; D gene unclear. The V gene lost 1 base and the J gene lost 4 bases, with 5 bases spanning the gap. The CDR3 has 13 residues. CDR1 is ENHRY, CDR2 SYGVKD, per germline. The CDR3 bases are TGTGCCATCAGTGAGTTAGGGTACAATGAGCAGTTCTTC. This encodes CAISELGYNEQFF.

This clonotype was seen a handful of times. The chain links TRBV7-9 to TRBJ2-1; 15 bases align to TRBD2. This CDR3 region has 17 residues. With 2 bases clipped from V and 9 bases from J, the junction kept 8 bases outside the gene matches. Germline assignment: CDR1 SEHNR and CDR2 FQNEAQ (reference sequence). CDR3 in amino acids: CASSLRLGLAGGSEQFF. CDR3 nucleotides: TGTGCCAGCAGCTTAAGGTTGGGACTAGCGGGAGGAAGTGAGCAGTTCTTC.

The rearrangement joins TRBV4-1 to TRBJ2-4, with a tentative D call TRBD1 (6 bases). The V end was cut by 7 bases, the J end by 8 bases, with 21 bases between. Germline-derived CDR1 and CDR2 are MGHRA and YSYEKL. This CDR3 spans 15 amino acids. This CDR3 reads CASTPVQGRGDIQYF. The CDR3 DNA reads as TGCGCCAGCACCCCTGTGCAAGGCAGGGGAGACATTCAGTACTTC.

In its sample, this clonotype was seen a few times. The J gene is TRBJ2-3, the V gene TRBV24-1; D ambiguous. Deletions cut 4 bases from V and 4 bases from J, with 2 bases between. The CDR3 loop spans 11 amino acids. CDR1 KGHDR and CDR2 SFDVKD come from the germline V gene. CDR3 nucleotides: TGTGCCACCAGTGAAGCAGATACGCAGTATTTT. It yields the protein CATSEADTQYF.

This clonotype came up many times. The gene calls are TRBV18 and TRBJ2-7; D is unclear. Germline-derived CDR1 and CDR2 are KGHSH and LQKENI. V was clipped by 3 bases and J by 5 bases, with 8 bases between them. The length of the CDR3 is 12 residues. The CDR3 sequence: CASSPTQDEQYF. CDR3 coding DNA: TGTGCCAGCTCACCCACCCAGGACGAGCAGTACTTC.